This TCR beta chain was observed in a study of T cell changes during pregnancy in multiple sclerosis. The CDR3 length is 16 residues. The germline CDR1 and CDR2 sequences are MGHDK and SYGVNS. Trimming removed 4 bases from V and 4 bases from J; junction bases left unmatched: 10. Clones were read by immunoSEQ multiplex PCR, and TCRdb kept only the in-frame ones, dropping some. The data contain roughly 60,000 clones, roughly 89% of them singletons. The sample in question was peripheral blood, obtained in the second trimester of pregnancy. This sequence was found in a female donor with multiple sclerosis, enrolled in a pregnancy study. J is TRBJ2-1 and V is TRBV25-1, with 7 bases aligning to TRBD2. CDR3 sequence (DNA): TGTGCCAGCAGTGGTCCGGCCGGGACTACTTACAATGAGCAGTTCTTC. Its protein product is CASSGPAGTTYNEQFF.